This TCR beta chain was captured in a study of metastatic and nonmetastatic thyroid tumors (dated by TCRdb to the early 2020s). With regard to the full study: Repertoires from peripheral blood and from tumor or nodule tissue samples of malignant and benign thyroid patients were compared. The investigation overall reported the following: In both blood and tumor samples, TCR beta diversity was reported to be significantly higher in malignant tumors than in benign nodules.

Before undergoing thyroid surgery, none of the patients had been given any kind of treatment. Using T-cell receptor beta sequencing, the researchers looked back retrospectively at clinical samples from patients, gathered between about 2012 and 2018. Receptors were amplified or captured by PCR. Reads for this sample came from an Illumina HiSeq 4000. High-throughput sequencing was used to profile the CDR3 region of the TCR beta-chain in every patient. The study's own analysis went as follows. The researchers built a classifier to tell apart papillary thyroid cancer patients with distant metastasis, based on CDR3 differences among clinicopathological groups. Repertoire diversity was assessed with the Shannon index, and tumor-blood repertoire similarity with the Morisita-Horn index. Starting from the raw public reads, TCRdb applied fastp trimming at Q25, assembled clones with MiXCR and retained in-frame beta chains. What appears here as the V and J calls and clone size reflects TCRdb's work, not the paper's. Counted in this sample were about 70,000 clones; roughly 18% of them appeared once. The ten top clones hold about 13% of the sample.

This clone was detected ten times or more. Its antigen is not yet known. No base quality values were provided; no much bigger clone lies one nucleotide off. For CDR1 and CDR2, the germline V gene lists MDHEN and SYDVKM. Including cysteine and phenylalanine, the CDR3 has 14 amino acids. Kept here is only the CDR3 DNA, which spans 42 bases and is read in frame from base 1. Trimming removed 4 bases from V and 3 bases from J, leaving 12 bases between the germline ends. The TCR comes from a female donor with papillary thyroid cancer or a benign thyroid nodule (not recorded which). Some clones in this sample may be carry-over from other donors' samples. The sequenced sample was blood. This receptor chain uses TRBV28 and TRBJ2-5; TRBD2 might be the D gene, on 6 matching bases. The CDR3 amino acid sequence is: CASSSPGGEETQYF. The bases are TGTGCCAGCAGTTCCCCCGGGGGAGAAGAGACCCAGTACTTC.